Below, one TCR beta chain is given with its context. The data derive from a study of blood T cell repertoires in COVID-19. Across the whole study: Acute-phase and convalescent COVID-19 samples originated in the United States, Italy and Spain. T cells, B-cell-depleted T cells, or PBMCs provided the cDNA or gDNA that served as material.

Methods used by the authors: Scientists estimated how many nucleated cells there were by amplifying reference gene primers. Profiling relied on immunoSEQ multiplex PCR, and the TCRdb table lists in-frame clones only, not all of them. For V, J and clone size, that table is used; D and trimming come from the DNA. The sample lists some 180,000 clones, roughly 88% occurring once. Germline values: CDR1 SNHLY, CDR2 FYNNEI. The CDR3 is 14 amino acids. Germline trimming cut 6 bases from V and 4 bases from J; bases unmatched to any gene: 8. Seattle patient enrollment occurred during active infection, with longitudinal follow-up thereafter.

The sample consisted of peripheral blood. This clonotype was sampled from a man aged 50 to 60 with COVID-19, enrolled during active disease. The rearrangement joins TRBV2 to TRBJ1-1; 7 bases line up with TRBD1. The CDR3 sequence: CASRTQGPSTEAFF. For the CDR3, the DNA is TGTGCCAGCAGGACACAGGGGCCATCCACTGAAGCTTTCTTT.